These T cell receptor beta chains were read from a single sample in a study of TIL therapy for anti-PD-1-resistant metastatic lung cancer. The repertoire was sequenced with immunoSEQ multiplex PCR; TCRdb's copy has only in-frame clones and lacks some. The sample shows about 53,000 clones, around 67% of them seen only once. This sample comprised blood, obtained at baseline. The source of these receptors is a person aged 30 to 80 with non-small cell lung cancer. Both conserved end residues are part of each CDR3. The D gene is left open where the match is weak. Size is stated for part of the rows, as once, few or many counts, or as a class when the clone is expanded.

NA	NA	TRBV18	TRBJ1-2	TGTGCCAGCTCACCACAGGGATACTATGGCTACACCTTC	CASSPQGYYGYTF
TRBD2	NA	TRBV29-1	TRBJ2-2	TGCAGCGTTGCTGAGCGGGGGGGTACCGGGGAGCTGTTTTTT	CSVAERGGTGELFF
NA	once	TRBV6-1	TRBJ1-1	TGTGCCAGCAGTCGGGACATCTTGAACACTGAAGCTTTCTTT	CASSRDILNTEAFF
TRBD1	NA	TRBV6-5	TRBJ1-5	TGTGCCAGCAGTTACAGCAGGGGGCATCAGCCCCAGCATTTT	CASSYSRGHQPQHF
TRBD1	once	TRBV6-4	TRBJ1-2	TGTGCCAGCAGTGAAGGACAGGGATCACAGAGGGGCTACACCTTC	CASSEGQGSQRGYTF
TRBD1	NA	TRBV15	TRBJ1-4	TGTGCCACCAGCAGAGATTGGTTTGGACAGGAGATCCGAGACGAAAAACTGTTTTTT	CATSRDWFGQEIRDEKLFF
NA	NA	TRBV2	TRBJ2-1	TGTGCCAGCACGGTCGATAACTACAATGAGCAGTTCTTC	CASTVDNYNEQFF
TRBD2	NA	TRBV10-2	TRBJ2-3	TGCGCCAGCAGTGGAGGGGAGCGGGGGGGGGTAGATACGCAGTATTTT	CASSGGERGGVDTQYF
NA	NA	TRBV2	TRBJ1-3	TGTGCCAGCACCCTCCAGATTTCCTCTGGAAACACCATATATTTT	CASTLQISSGNTIYF
TRBD1	NA	TRBV7-9	TRBJ1-2	TGTGCCAGCAGCTTAGAGTTAGGACAGGGACGCTATGGCTACACCTTC	CASSLELGQGRYGYTF
TRBD1	NA	TRBV28	TRBJ2-7	TGTGCCAGCAGCCCCCCGGGACAGGGCTCCTACGAGCAGTACTTC	CASSPPGQGSYEQYF
NA	NA	TRBV28	TRBJ2-5	TGTGCCAGCAGTTTACCCTTGTATCTCCCTTCAGTCCAGGTTCAGGAGACCCAGTACTTC	CASSLPLYLPSVQVQETQYF
TRBD1	NA	TRBV5-1	TRBJ1-2	TGCGCCAGCAGCTTGGCCGACAGGGATGCTGGCTACACCTTC	CASSLADRDAGYTF
TRBD1	NA	TRBV19	TRBJ1-1	TGTGCCAGTATGGGAGACAGGGGGCGGACTGAAGCTTTCTTT	CASMGDRGRTEAFF
NA	few	TRBV6-6	TRBJ1-6	TGTGCCAGCAGCCCAGGGACTGCCAATTCACCCCTCCACTTT	CASSPGTANSPLHF
TRBD1	NA	TRBV6-5	TRBJ2-7	TGTGCCAGCAGCCGGGACAGGGGTTCCTACGAGCAGTACTTC	CASSRDRGSYEQYF
TRBD2	few	TRBV4-3	TRBJ2-3	TGCGCCAGCAGCCGTGGGACTAGCGGGGGGCGGGGGACAGCAGATACGCAGTATTTT	CASSRGTSGGRGTADTQYF
NA	NA	TRBV4-2	TRBJ2-3	TGTGCCAGCAGCCCTAGTATCAGTAACACAGATACGCAGTATTTT	CASSPSISNTDTQYF
NA	NA	TRBV29-1	TRBJ2-7	TGCAGCGTTGAAGGGGACACCTACGAGCAGTACTTC	CSVEGDTYEQYF
TRBD1	NA	TRBV27	TRBJ2-1	TGTGCCAGCAGTTCCGCCGGGACAGGGAAGGATGAGCAGTTCTTC	CASSSAGTGKDEQFF
NA	few	TRBV2	TRBJ1-5	TGTGCCAGCAGTGAACAGGGCCTCTACAAACAGCCCCAGCATTTT	CASSEQGLYKQPQHF
NA	NA	TRBV7-8	TRBJ2-2	TGTGCCAGCAGCTATAGGGGTGGGACAACGAACACCGGGGAGCTGTTTTTT	CASSYRGGTTNTGELFF
TRBD2	NA	TRBV7-8	TRBJ2-1	TGTGCCAGCAGCTTAGTAGGGCTAGCGGGGTACAATGAGCAGTTCTTC	CASSLVGLAGYNEQFF
TRBD2	NA	TRBV5-4	TRBJ2-1	TGTGCCAGCAGCTTGGGAGCGGGAGGCTCCTACAATGAGCAGTTCTTC	CASSLGAGGSYNEQFF
NA	NA	TRBV14	TRBJ2-7	TGTGCCAGCAGCCAAGATTGGGCTAGCGCCTACGAGCAGTACTTC	CASSQDWASAYEQYF
NA	NA	TRBV11-2	TRBJ2-4	TGTGCCAGCAGCTTTTTTGGGGGGGCCAAAAACATTCAGTACTTC	CASSFFGGAKNIQYF
TRBD2	NA	TRBV19	TRBJ2-2	TGTGCCAGTCGTTGGGGGGGAACCGGGGAGCTGTTTTTT	CASRWGGTGELFF
NA	NA	TRBV21-1	TRBJ2-7	TGTGCCAGCAGCAAAACGGCTCATATCTCCCGCGAGCAGTACTTC	CASSKTAHISREQYF
NA	few	TRBV5-1	TRBJ2-5	TGCGCCAGCAGCTTAGGGATACAAGAGACCCAGTACTTC	CASSLGIQETQYF
NA	NA	TRBV5-4	TRBJ2-3	TGTGCCAGCAGCTTGGGAGGGGCCCGGGGCACAGATACGCAGTATTTT	CASSLGGARGTDTQYF
TRBD2	NA	TRBV7-3	TRBJ2-3	TGTGCCAGCAGCTTATATTACGGGAGGGGCGTCGCAGATACGCAGTATTTT	CASSLYYGRGVADTQYF
TRBD1	few	TRBV6-1	TRBJ2-7	TGTGCCAGCAGTCCCCGGGACAGGGGGGACTACGAGCAGTACTTC	CASSPRDRGDYEQYF
TRBD1	NA	TRBV9	TRBJ2-6	TGTGCCAGCACGCGGGACAGGGGGCGAAAAACTGGGGCCAACGTCCTGACTTTC	CASTRDRGRKTGANVLTF
NA	NA	TRBV11-3	TRBJ1-4	TGTGCCAGCAGCTTAGGAGTTGCGGCATCTAATGAAAAACTGTTTTTT	CASSLGVAASNEKLFF
NA	NA	TRBV4-1	TRBJ2-1	TGCGCCAGCGGAGGAGGGGGCTACGGAGATGAGCAGTTCTTC	CASGGGGYGDEQFF
NA	NA	TRBV10-1	TRBJ2-7	TGCGCCAGCAGTGAAGGGTGGTTTGGATACGAGCAGTACTTC	CASSEGWFGYEQYF
TRBD1	NA	TRBV9	TRBJ1-2	TGTGCCAGCAGCGTAGGAGGTGGGTTGGGACAGATATATGGCTACACCTTC	CASSVGGGLGQIYGYTF
TRBD1	NA	TRBV27	TRBJ1-2	TGTGCCAGCAGTTCCCCGGGACAGGGGGATGGCTACACCTTC	CASSSPGQGDGYTF
TRBD2	NA	TRBV5-1	TRBJ2-5	TGCGCCAGCAGCACCGGACTAGCGGCAGGGGGGGAGACCCAGTACTTC	CASSTGLAAGGETQYF
TRBD1	NA	TRBV7-3	TRBJ2-1	TGTGCCAGCAGCTTAATACCGGGACAGGGGACCAATGAGCAGTTCTTC	CASSLIPGQGTNEQFF
NA	NA	TRBV7-9	TRBJ1-2	TGTGCCAGCAGCGTCCGGGACCCCGATAAGGGGGATGGCTACACCTTC	CASSVRDPDKGDGYTF
NA	NA	TRBV5-8	TRBJ2-5	TGTGCCAGCAGCTTGGGTTACGGGAACCCCTCCATGGAGACCCAGTACTTC	CASSLGYGNPSMETQYF
TRBD1	NA	TRBV19	TRBJ1-5	TGTGCCAGTAGCGGGACAGGTGGCAATCAGCCCCAGCATTTT	CASSGTGGNQPQHF
NA	NA	TRBV7-9	TRBJ1-2	TGTGCCAGCAGCCTAAAACTCCGGGACGGCGTCTATGGCTACACCTTC	CASSLKLRDGVYGYTF
NA	NA	TRBV7-3	TRBJ2-5	TGTGCCAGCAGCTTAAACGGGGCCCGGGCCCAGTACTTC	CASSLNGARAQYF
NA	NA	TRBV1	TRBJ2-7	TGCACCAGCAGCCCCCCCCGGGGACTAGCGGGACACGAGCAGTACTTC	CTSSPPRGLAGHEQYF
TRBD2	NA	TRBV30	TRBJ2-2	TGTGCCTGGACTCTAACGGGAGGGCCGAACACCGGGGAGCTGTTTTTT	CAWTLTGGPNTGELFF
TRBD2	NA	TRBV7-6	TRBJ2-1	TGTGCCAGCAGCTTCGATCGCGGGAGGTCTTGGAATGAGCAGTTCTTC	CASSFDRGRSWNEQFF
TRBD1	few	TRBV28	TRBJ1-2	TGTGCCAGCAGTCCTGGGACAGGTCTCTATGGCTACACCTTC	CASSPGTGLYGYTF
NA	NA	TRBV4-2	TRBJ1-5	TGTGCCAGCAGCCAAGTGACAGGAGACAATCAGCCCCAGCATTTT	CASSQVTGDNQPQHF
NA	NA	TRBV30	TRBJ1-1	TGTGCCTGGAGTCTGGGGCTGCCGAACACTGAAGCTTTCTTT	CAWSLGLPNTEAFF
NA	NA	TRBV28	TRBJ1-1	TGTGCCAGCAGTTTAATCGTCTCGGGCGGGACTGAAGCTTTCTTT	CASSLIVSGGTEAFF
NA	NA	TRBV10-3	TRBJ2-2	TGTGCCATCAGTGAGTCCCGGCTGAACACCGGGGAGCTGTTTTTT	CAISESRLNTGELFF
NA	NA	TRBV6-6	TRBJ2-7	TGTGCCAGCAGATCAACAGGAGCCTACGAGCAGTACTTC	CASRSTGAYEQYF
NA	NA	TRBV18	TRBJ2-1	TGTGCCAGCTCACCCGAGACAGGAGAGCAGTTCTTC	CASSPETGEQFF
NA	NA	TRBV7-2	TRBJ2-7	TGTGCCAGCAGCTTAGCCGCCACCTACGAGCAGTACTTC	CASSLAATYEQYF
TRBD1	few	TRBV19	TRBJ1-5	TGTGCCAGTAGTATAGGACAGGGGAGCAATCAGCCCCAGCATTTT	CASSIGQGSNQPQHF